This T cell receptor (beta chain) is from a study of T cell responses to AZD1222 COVID-19 vaccine. V was clipped by 6 bases and J by 3 bases; unmatched bases: 4. CDR3 size: 13 residues. The germline CDR1 and CDR2 sequences are MNHEY and SVGEGT. General study findings and limits: Repertoire sampling happened only post peak T cell response. A rise in Spike-specific TCR breadth and depth followed two AZD1222 doses. Dominant CD4 TCR responses targeted spike regions 160-218 and 743-854.

Measured with immunoSEQ multiplex PCR; TCRdb has only the in-frame clones, and not every one. The sample shows 140,000 to 150,000 clones, around nine tenths of them seen only once. Note on this clone: The antigen is unknown.

The TCR was taken from an adult in good health. The sequencing here drew on peripheral blood, taken on day 0 of AZD1222 vaccination. The chain employs TRBV6-2 or TRBV6-3 and TRBJ2-7, with TRBD1 identical over 8 bases. The CDR3 coding sequence is TGTGCCAGCAGCGACAGGGGTATCTACGAGCAGTACTTC. It encodes CASSDRGIYEQYF.